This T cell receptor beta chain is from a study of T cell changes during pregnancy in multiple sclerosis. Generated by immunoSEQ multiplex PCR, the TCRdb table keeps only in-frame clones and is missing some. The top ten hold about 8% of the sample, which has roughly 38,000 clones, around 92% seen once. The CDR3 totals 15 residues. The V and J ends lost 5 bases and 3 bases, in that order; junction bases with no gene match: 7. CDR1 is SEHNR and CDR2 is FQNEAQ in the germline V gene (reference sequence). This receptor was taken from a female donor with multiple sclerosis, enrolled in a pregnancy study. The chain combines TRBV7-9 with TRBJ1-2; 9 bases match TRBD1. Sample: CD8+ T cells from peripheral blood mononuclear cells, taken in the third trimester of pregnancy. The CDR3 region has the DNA TGTGCCAGCAGCCTGGGACAGGGTCGAGACTATGGCTACACCTTC. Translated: CASSLGQGRDYGYTF.